This TCR beta chain was retrieved from a study of cytomegalovirus exposure and HLA in healthy donors. With 60 Vbeta and 13 Jbeta primers, the PCR was carried out. The protocol was immunoSEQ multiplex PCR, while the TCRdb copy is restricted to in-frame clones and leaves out a portion. The repertoire holds under 150,000 clones, with just under 80% as singletons. CDR3 length: 18 amino acids. V lost 8 bases and J lost 0, with 25 bases in between. Germline CDR1 MNHEY, CDR2 SMNVEV (reference sequence). The J gene is TRBJ1-2, the V gene TRBV27, with D perhaps TRBD1 (6 bases). Sequenced: PBMCs. The sequence was collected from a middle-aged woman in good health and CMV-seronegative. CDR3 sequence: CASSTKGGYGVANYGYTF. The CDR3, as DNA: TGTGCCAGCTCTACCAAAGGGGGTTATGGGGTAGCTAACTATGGCTACACCTTC.